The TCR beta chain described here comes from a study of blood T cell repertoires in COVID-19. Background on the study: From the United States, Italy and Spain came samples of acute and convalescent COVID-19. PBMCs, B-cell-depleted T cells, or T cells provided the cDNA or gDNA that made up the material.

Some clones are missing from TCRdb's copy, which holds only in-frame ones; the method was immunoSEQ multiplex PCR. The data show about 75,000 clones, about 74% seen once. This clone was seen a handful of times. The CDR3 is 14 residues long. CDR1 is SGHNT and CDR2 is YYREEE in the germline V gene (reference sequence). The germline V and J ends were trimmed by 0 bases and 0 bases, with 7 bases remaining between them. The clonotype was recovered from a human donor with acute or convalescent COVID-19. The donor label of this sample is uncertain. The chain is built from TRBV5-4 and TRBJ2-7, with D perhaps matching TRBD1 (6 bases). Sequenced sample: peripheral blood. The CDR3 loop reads CASSLGRGSYEQYF. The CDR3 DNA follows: TGTGCCAGCAGCTTGGGCAGGGGCTCCTACGAGCAGTACTTC.